This T cell receptor beta chain was captured in a study of T cells in localized non-small cell lung cancer (dated by TCRdb to about 2020). For the study in its entirety: The study examined T cell repertoires in roughly 240 patients with early-stage NSCLC and compared tumors with uninvolved tumor-adjacent lungs. The cohort was made up of 200 to 250 treatment-naive NSCLC patients whose localized lung tumors had been resected. A mean age of around 66 years was recorded for the NSCLC patients, of whom 120 to 150 were male and 85 to 110 were female. Broad study findings and their caveats: Longer overall survival was associated with higher T cell density in blood, whereas shorter survival was associated with higher clonality in adjacent lung. Uninvolved tumor-adjacent lung showed the highest T cell clonality, higher than tumor, which suggests more focused antigenic responses in the uninvolved tumor-adjacent lung. Because the study design was exploratory, TCR variables were selected using unadjusted p-values without false-discovery rate correction. A median of roughly 60 of the top 100 tumor clones were detected in paired uninvolved adjacent lung, and 28 of these tumor clones were also found among the top 100 clones of the paired uninvolved adjacent lung. Because multi-region tumor sequencing was not performed, intratumor heterogeneity could not be ruled out.

The CDR3 runs 16 amino acids, cysteine and phenylalanine included. Only the CDR3 portion is preserved as DNA: 48 bases, with reading frame beginning at the first base. The germline V gene supplies CDR1 LGHNA and CDR2 YNFKEQ. V loses 4 bases of germline sequence and J loses 2 bases, and the interval between the two ends is 16 bases. At diagnosis, peripheral blood, uninvolved tumor-adjacent lung and tumor were collected and stored as a combination of fresh-frozen and FFPE material. Blood samples were analyzed as peripheral blood mononuclear cells for TCR repertoire profiling. TCR beta CDR3 regions were sequenced from DNA using the immunoSEQ Assay. The published analysis was carried out like this. T cell density was computed as TCR beta template counts normalized to usable DNA estimated by amplifying housekeeping genes. Richness was estimated with the preseqR package, extrapolating to 400,000 templates for PBMC samples and 120,000 templates for tissue samples. Clonality was defined as one minus Pielou's evenness. To identify tissue-enriched TCRs, differential abundance testing was run on productive amino-acid clonotypes with a minimum total count of 5 and an alpha of 0.1. The Jaccard Index and the Morisita Overlap Index were used to quantify repertoire overlap between compartments. TCR beta CDR3s were clustered by GLIPH together with public tetramer-defined viral CDR3s, and at least three viral sequences plus V-gene enrichment were required for viral motifs. TCRdb retrieved this table from immuneACCESS and kept in-frame rearrangements only. Not all clones are present; in checked studies, unresolved V genes account for under half, and no reason is known for the remainder. That table gives V, J and clone size, and the DNA gave D and trimming. For this sample the table gives 30,000 to 40,000 clones, of which about nine tenths were detected only once. Of the sample, 4% to 4.5% falls within the top ten clones.

With respect to this clone: It has no known antigen specificity. One base away there is no much larger clone; base qualities are not given.

The sequenced sample was peripheral blood, obtained before any cancer treatment. The sequence links TRBV4-2 to TRBJ2-3, with a tentative D gene TRBD2 over 6 matching bases. This TCR was recovered from a woman aged 35 to 69 with stage I lung adenocarcinoma. The DNA reads as follows: TGTGCCAGCAGCCGGTCGACTAGGGCGAACACAGATACGCAGTATTTT. Translated, this gives CASSRSTRANTDTQYF.